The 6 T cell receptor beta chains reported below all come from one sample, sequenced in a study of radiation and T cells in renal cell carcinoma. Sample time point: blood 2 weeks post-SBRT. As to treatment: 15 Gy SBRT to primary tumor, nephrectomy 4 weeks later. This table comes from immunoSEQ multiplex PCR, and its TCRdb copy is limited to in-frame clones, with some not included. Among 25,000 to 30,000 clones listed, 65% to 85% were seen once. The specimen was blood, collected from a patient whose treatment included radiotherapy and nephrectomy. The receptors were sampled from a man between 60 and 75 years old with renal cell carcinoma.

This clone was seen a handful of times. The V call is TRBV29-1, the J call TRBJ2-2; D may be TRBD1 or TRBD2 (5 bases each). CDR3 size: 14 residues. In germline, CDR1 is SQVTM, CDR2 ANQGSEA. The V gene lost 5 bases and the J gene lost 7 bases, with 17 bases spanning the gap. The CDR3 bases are TGCAGCGTTTCCGGGACGTTAGGTGTCGGGGAGCTGTTTTTT. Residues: CSVSGTLGVGELFF.

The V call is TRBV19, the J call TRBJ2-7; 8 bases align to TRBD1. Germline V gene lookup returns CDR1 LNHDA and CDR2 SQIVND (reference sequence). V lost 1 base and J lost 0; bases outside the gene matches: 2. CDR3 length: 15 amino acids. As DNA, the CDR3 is TGTGCCAGTAGTATAGGGACAGGGAACTCCTACGAGCAGTACTTC. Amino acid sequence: CASSIGTGNSYEQYF.

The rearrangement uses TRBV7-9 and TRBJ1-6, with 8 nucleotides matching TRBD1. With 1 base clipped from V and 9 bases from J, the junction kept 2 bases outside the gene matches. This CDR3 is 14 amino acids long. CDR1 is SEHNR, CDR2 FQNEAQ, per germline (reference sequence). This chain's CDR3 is CASSLGQGSSPLHF. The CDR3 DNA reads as TGTGCCAGCAGCTTAGGACAGGGGAGTTCACCCCTCCACTTT.

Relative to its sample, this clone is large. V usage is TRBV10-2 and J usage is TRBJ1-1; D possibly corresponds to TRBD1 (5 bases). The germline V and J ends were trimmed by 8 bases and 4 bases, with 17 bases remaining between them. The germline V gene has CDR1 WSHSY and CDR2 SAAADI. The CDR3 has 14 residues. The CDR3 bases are TGCGCCAGCCAAACGTTACCCGGGGGCACTGAAGCTTTCTTT. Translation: CASQTLPGGTEAFF.

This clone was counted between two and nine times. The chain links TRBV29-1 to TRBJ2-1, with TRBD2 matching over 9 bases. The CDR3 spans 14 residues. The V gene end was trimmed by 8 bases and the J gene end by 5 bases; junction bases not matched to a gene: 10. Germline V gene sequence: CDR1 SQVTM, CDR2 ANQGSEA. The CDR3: CSSRAGGPNNEQFF. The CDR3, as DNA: TGCAGCAGCCGAGCGGGAGGCCCCAACAATGAGCAGTTCTTC.

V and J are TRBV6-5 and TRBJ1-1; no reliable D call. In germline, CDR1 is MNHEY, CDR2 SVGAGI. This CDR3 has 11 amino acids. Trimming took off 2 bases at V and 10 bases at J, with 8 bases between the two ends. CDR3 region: CASSYQQVAFF. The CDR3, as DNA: TGTGCCAGCAGTTACCAGCAGGTAGCTTTCTTT.